One sample yielded the 23 T cell receptor beta chains listed below, sequenced in a study of cytomegalovirus exposure and HLA in healthy donors. The PCR made use of 60 Vbeta and 13 Jbeta primers. Sequencing was performed with immunoSEQ multiplex PCR; in TCRdb, only in-frame clones are kept and a portion is missing. The sample yields approximately 81,000 clones, around 70% seen once. The sample comprised PBMCs. These receptors originate from a woman between 45 and 65 years old in good health and CMV-seropositive.

To note about this clone: The junction differs from germline at one of its ends, possibly a read error. V usage is TRBV6-1 and J usage is TRBJ1-1, with a weak D call TRBD1 (6 bases). Germline V gene data show CDR1 as MNHNS and CDR2 as SASEGT. The CDR3 spans 14 residues. This chain's CDR3 is CASSENLDSIPPDF. The CDR3 nucleotides are TGTGCCAGCAGTGAAAACTTGGACAGCATCCCCCCCGATTTT.

The genes are TRBV7-8 and TRBJ2-2; TRBD1 matches at 9 bases. The V gene end was trimmed by 5 bases and the J gene end by 6 bases; junction bases not matched to a gene: 7. CDR3 length: 15 residues. CDR1 and CDR2 (germline): SGHVS, FQNEAQ. The CDR3 bases are TGTGCCAGCAGCGAGGACAGGGGAGGCGCCGGGGAGCTGTTTTTT. Translating gives CASSEDRGGAGELFF.

The chain is built from TRBV7-3 and TRBJ1-2; D remains unclear. The CDR3 spans 12 residues. Per germline, CDR1 SGHTA and CDR2 FQGTGA. The ends were cut back, 2 bases at V and 4 bases at J, with 5 bases in the middle. CDR3 sequence: CASSLDTYGYTF. In DNA, the CDR3 is TGTGCCAGCAGCTTAGACACCTATGGCTACACCTTC.

V and J are TRBV6-1 and TRBJ2-7; TRBD2 agrees at 9 bases. Germline CDR1 and CDR2: MNHNS and SASEGT. The trim removed 9 bases at V and 2 bases at J, leaving 5 bases unmatched. CDR3 length equals 13 residues. CDR3 DNA: TGTGCCAGTCGGACTAGCGCTACCTACGAGCAGTACTTC. Encoded protein: CASRTSATYEQYF.

V is TRBV5-6 and J is TRBJ2-2; 13 bases fit TRBD2. The ends lost 4 bases at V and 3 bases at J; junction bases unmatched: 12. CDR1 is SGHDT and CDR2 is YYEEEE in the germline V gene. This CDR3 contains 19 residues. The CDR3 is CASSMRTSGSWGDTGELFF. The DNA of the CDR3 is TGTGCCAGCAGCATGAGGACTAGCGGGAGTTGGGGGGACACCGGGGAGCTGTTTTTT.

This clone came up a few times. The chain is built from TRBV4-2 and TRBJ1-1; no reliable D call. From germline, CDR1 is LGHNA and CDR2 YNFKEQ. This CDR3 has 13 residues. V lost 1 base and J lost 5, with 8 bases in between. The CDR3 DNA sequence: TGTGCCAGCAGCCAAGTTAGGGAGACTGAAGCTTTCTTT. Its protein product is CASSQVRETEAFF.

This chain uses TRBV19 with TRBJ2-7; a weak D match, TRBD1 (6 bases). Germline-derived CDR1 and CDR2 are LNHDA and SQIVND (reference sequence). The V and J ends lost 4 bases and 5 bases respectively, with 12 bases between them. The CDR3 is 13 amino acids. The chain's CDR3 is CASSRGQFHEQYF. In nucleotides, the CDR3 is TGTGCCAGTAGTAGAGGACAGTTCCACGAGCAGTACTTC.

This chain links TRBV19 with TRBJ1-2; 8 nucleotides align to TRBD1. This CDR3 is 13 amino acids long. Germline CDR1 is LNHDA and CDR2 is SQIVND (reference sequence). With V trimmed by 5 bases and J by 8 bases, 7 bases remained unmatched. CDR3 in amino acids: CASSPDRVLGYTF. CDR3 bases: TGTGCCAGTAGTCCGGACAGGGTGTTGGGCTACACCTTC.

The J gene is TRBJ2-6, the V gene TRBV5-1; 8 bases map to TRBD1. V was pared by 4 bases and J by 1 base, with 4 bases of the junction left unmatched. The CDR3 extends over 16 amino acids. CDR1 and CDR2 (germline): SGHRS, YFSETQ. The CDR3 reads CASSLQGESGANVLTF. The CDR3 region has the DNA TGCGCCAGCAGCCTACAGGGGGAATCTGGGGCCAACGTCCTGACTTTC.

The chain recombines TRBV11-2 with TRBJ2-5, with TRBD2 matching over 9 bases. The CDR3 runs to 15 residues. Per the germline V gene, CDR1 is SGHAT and CDR2 is FQNNGV. After removal of 5 bases from V and 5 bases from J, the junction contained 9 bases not matched to a gene. The CDR3 sequence is CASSPLAGVGETQYF. CDR3 DNA sequence: TGTGCCAGCAGCCCATTAGCGGGAGTTGGCGAGACCCAGTACTTC. Full variable domain (rest looked up from reference TRBV11-2 and TRBJ2-5): EAGVAQSPRYKIIEKRQSVAFWCNPISGHATLYWYQQILGQGPKLLIQFQNNGVVDDSQLPKDRFSAERLKGVDSTLKIQPAKLEDSAVYLCASSPLAGVGETQYFGPGTRLLVL.

The rearrangement uses TRBV9 and TRBJ1-2; 9 bases line up with TRBD1. CDR3 length equals 15 residues. Germline assignment: CDR1 SGDLS and CDR2 YYNGEE. V was clipped by 4 bases and J by 4 bases; unmatched bases: 8. The CDR3 region has the DNA TGTGCCAGCAGCCGTACAGGGGGCGCGTTCTATGGCTACACCTTC. It encodes CASSRTGGAFYGYTF. The variable domain in full, with the rest retrieved from reference TRBV9 and TRBJ1-2, is DSGVTQTPKHLITATGQRVTLRCSPRSGDLSVYWYQQSLDQGLQFLIQYYNGEERAKGNILERFSAQQFPDLHSELNLSSLELGDSALYFCASSRTGGAFYGYTFGSGTRLTVV.

This clone has only a few counts. This chain links TRBV6-5 with TRBJ1-1; D remains ambiguous. The ends were cut back, 2 bases at V and 0 bases at J, with 7 bases in the middle. The CDR3 contains 14 residues. The germline gives CDR1 MNHEY, CDR2 SVGAGI. The CDR3 nucleotides are TGTGCCAGCAGTTACGCGGGGATGAACACTGAAGCTTTCTTT. Amino acids: CASSYAGMNTEAFF.

This chain links TRBV4-1 with TRBJ1-1; D might be TRBD1 (5 bases). Germline CDR1 and CDR2: MGHRA and YSYEKL. V lost 4 bases, J lost 2 bases, and 11 bases lay in between. CDR3 length: 14 residues. The CDR3 is CASSLNRINTEAFF. The CDR3 nucleotides read TGCGCCAGCAGCCTTAACAGGATTAACACTGAAGCTTTCTTT.

This clone was seen more than once but under ten times. The CDR3 protein is CASSQPTGLLGEKLFF. CDR3 coding DNA: TGTGCCAGCAGTCAACCGACAGGGCTTCTTGGCGAAAAACTGTTTTTT. The rearrangement links TRBV28 to TRBJ1-4, with 7 bases aligning to TRBD1. Germline loops: CDR1 MDHEN, CDR2 SYDVKM. The CDR3 covers 16 residues. V was clipped by 5 bases and J by 8 bases; unmatched bases: 14.

The chain employs TRBV5-1 and TRBJ2-2, with 9 bases identical to TRBD1. The CDR3 extends over 17 amino acids. Germline values: CDR1 SGHRS, CDR2 YFSETQ. With 3 bases clipped from V and 1 base from J, the junction kept 7 bases outside the gene matches. CDR3 nucleotides: TGCGCCAGCAGCTCCCGTAAGACAGGGGGGAACACCGGGGAGCTGTTTTTT. Its translation: CASSSRKTGGNTGELFF. Drawing the rest from reference TRBV5-1 and TRBJ2-2, the complete variable domain is KAGVTQTPRYLIKTRGQQVTLSCSPISGHRSVSWYQQTPGQGLQFLFEYFSETQRNKGNFPGRFSGRQFSNSRSEMNVSTLELGDSALYLCASSSRKTGGNTGELFFGEGSRLTVL.

The chain employs TRBV7-8 and TRBJ2-1; 9 bases are a match to TRBD2. The CDR3 covers 14 residues. CDR1 and CDR2 (germline): SGHVS, FQNEAQ. The V and J ends lost 7 bases and 9 bases, in that order; junction bases with no gene match: 10. The CDR3 bases are TGTGCCAGCACCCGCGGTGGGACTAGCAGTGAGCAGTTCTTC. Its protein product is CASTRGGTSSEQFF.

This chain uses TRBV2 with TRBJ1-4; 8 bases are shared with TRBD1. The J segment lost 6 bases and the V segment lost 0 bases, leaving 15 bases of the junction unmatched. Germline V CDR1 and CDR2: SNHLY, FYNNEI. The length of the CDR3 is 19 residues. CDR3 DNA: TGTGCCAGCAGTGAAGCTTGGACAGGGTTTACCAGCGCAGATGAAAAACTGTTTTTT. Amino acids: CASSEAWTGFTSADEKLFF.

This clone showed up just once. The chain is built from TRBV4-2 and TRBJ1-3; D remains ambiguous. The CDR3 totals 14 residues. Germline loops: CDR1 LGHNA, CDR2 YNFKEQ. Between the trimmed V and J ends, which lost 4 bases and 4 bases, there was a span of 11 bases. CDR3 in DNA: TGTGCCAGCAGCCGAAGTGAAACAGGAAACACCATATATTTT. It codes for CASSRSETGNTIYF.

This clone has a single count. The chain combines TRBV28 with TRBJ2-5, with 9 bases fitting TRBD2. After removal of 6 bases from V and 5 bases from J, the junction contained 7 bases not matched to a gene. The CDR3 consists of 14 residues. The germline CDR1 and CDR2 sequences are MDHEN and SYDVKM. CDR3 bases: TGTGCCAGCAGCTTTAGCGGGAGTGGGGAGACCCAGTACTTC. Encoded protein: CASSFSGSGETQYF.

This rearrangement joins TRBV4-1 to TRBJ2-7; D is possibly TRBD1 (6 bases). CDR1 MGHRA and CDR2 YSYEKL come from the germline V gene. V gave up 0 bases and J gave up 4 bases, with 19 bases separating them. This CDR3 contains 17 residues. CDR3 bases: TGCGCCAGCAGCCAAGAAGGAGCAGGGACAAGGCTATACGAGCAGTACTTC. As protein: CASSQEGAGTRLYEQYF.

The rearrangement uses TRBV6-5 and TRBJ2-7, with 7 positions matching TRBD1. V lost 0 bases and J lost 3; bases outside the gene matches: 5. Germline V CDR1 and CDR2: MNHEY, SVGAGI. CDR3 length: 15 residues. The CDR3 sequence is CASSYSDRPYYEQYF. Here the CDR3 DNA reads TGTGCCAGCAGTTACTCGGACAGGCCTTACTACGAGCAGTACTTC.

J is TRBJ1-2 and V is TRBV28; the D is unclear. The length of the CDR3 is 15 residues. V shed 2 bases and J shed 4 bases, with 14 bases lying between them. Germline CDR1 MDHEN, CDR2 SYDVKM. The CDR3 reads CASSLLSKGGYGYTF. DNA for the CDR3: TGTGCCAGCAGTTTACTGTCTAAGGGAGGCTATGGCTACACCTTC.

The CDR3 loop reads CASRPGAFRDWPQHF. The CDR3 coding sequence is TGTGCCAGTAGACCGGGCGCATTCCGGGATTGGCCCCAGCATTTT. This rearrangement joins TRBV19 to TRBJ1-5; D is undetermined. The CDR3 sequence is 15 residues long. Trimming cost V 6 bases and J 9 bases, with 21 bases left between them. Germline values: CDR1 LNHDA, CDR2 SQIVND (reference sequence). Filled out from reference TRBV19 and TRBJ1-5, the complete variable domain reads DGGITQSPKYLFRKEGQNVTLSCEQNLNHDAMYWYRQDPGQGLRLIYYSQIVNDFQKGDIAEGYSVSREKKESFPLTVTSAQKNPTAFYLCASRPGAFRDWPQHFGDGTRLSIL.